The 24 T cell receptor beta chains listed next were all sequenced from one sample in a study of T cell repertoires in cytomegalovirus infection (dated by TCRdb to 2018 to 2020). The instrument was an Illumina HiSeq 1500. Through fastp at Q25 and MiXCR, TCRdb rebuilt clones from the public reads, retaining in-frame beta chains. Records with the same CDR3 protein are collapsed into one entry carrying the most frequent genes and DNA. The sample data list roughly 200,000 distinct CDR3 sequences, and roughly 9.8% of these were observed just once. In total, the top ten clones hold approximately 4.2% of the sample. Sequenced input: PBMCs. These TCRs come from a human donor in good health (CMV status not recorded). Some clones in this sample may be carry-over from other donors' samples.

This chain joins TRBV6-1 and TRBJ2-5; TRBD2 agrees at 7 bases. V gave up 2 bases and J gave up 5 bases; unmatched junction bases: 11. This CDR3 comprises 16 residues. Germline V gives CDR1 MNHNS, CDR2 SASEGT. Here the CDR3 reads CASSEMGSGRGETQYF. CDR3 bases: TGTGCCAGCAGTGAAATGGGGAGCGGGCGGGGGGAGACCCAGTACTTC.

This clonotype was observed at least ten times. The chain uses TRBV7-9 and TRBJ1-2; D unresolved. The CDR3 length is 14 residues. Germline V gene sequence: CDR1 SEHNR, CDR2 FQNEAQ (reference sequence). V lost 1 base to trimming and J lost 4 bases, with 10 bases between them. The CDR3 DNA follows: TGTGCCAGCAGCTTAGATTCGACCTCCTATGGCTACACCTTC. This translates into CASSLDSTSYGYTF.

This clonotype was counted at least ten times. This chain uses TRBV7-2 with TRBJ2-1; possibly TRBD2 for D (6 bases). The V gene lost 1 base and the J gene lost 0 bases, with 10 bases spanning the gap. CDR1 is SGHTA, CDR2 FQGNSA, per germline. The CDR3 totals 16 residues. CDR3 in amino acids: CASSLELGSSYNEQFF. DNA for the CDR3: TGTGCCAGCAGCTTAGAACTCGGGAGCTCCTACAATGAGCAGTTCTTC. Looking up the rest from reference TRBV7-2 and TRBJ2-1 gives the full variable domain: GAGVSQSPSNKVTEKGKDVELRCDPISGHTALYWYRQSLGQGLEFLIYFQGNSAPDKSGLPSDRFSAERTGGSVSTLTIQRTQQEDSAVYLCASSLELGSSYNEQFFGPGTRLTVL.

This clonotype was seen only a few times. This chain connects TRBV20-1 to TRBJ1-2; TRBD1 matches at 8 bases. The CDR3 loop spans 14 amino acids. Trimming took 3 bases from V and 1 from J; bases not matched to a gene: 4. CDR1 DFQATT and CDR2 SNEGSKA come from the germline V gene (reference sequence). The CDR3 DNA is TGCAGTGCTAGTGGGACAGGAAATAACTATGGCTACACCTTC. Protein: CSASGTGNNYGYTF.

V usage is TRBV7-2 and J usage is TRBJ2-1, with no clear D. From germline, CDR1 is SGHTA and CDR2 FQGNSA. The V gene lost 5 bases and the J gene lost 0 bases, with 11 bases spanning the gap. This CDR3 region has 15 residues. The CDR3 bases are TGTGCCAGCAGCGGGGTCGACACCTCCTACAATGAGCAGTTCTTC. It specifies CASSGVDTSYNEQFF.

This clonotype was observed a single time. The V call is TRBV29-1, the J call TRBJ2-1, with TRBD2 as a possible D gene (6 bases). V was cut by 4 bases and J by 15 bases, with 16 bases left in between. This CDR3 has 11 residues. The germline V gene encodes CDR1 SQVTM and CDR2 ANQGSEA. The CDR3 spells CSVAGDFELFF. CDR3 nucleotide sequence: TGCAGCGTTGCGGGGGACTTCGAACTGTTCTTC.

In its sample, this clonotype was seen many times. This chain uses TRBV7-8 with TRBJ2-3; 10 bases match TRBD2. Germline V gene sequence: CDR1 SGHVS, CDR2 FQNEAQ. This CDR3 region has 16 residues. Trimming cost V 4 bases and J 4 bases; bases outside gene matches: 8. The CDR3 here is CASSSGLAEPSDTQYF. DNA for the CDR3: TGTGCCAGCAGCTCCGGACTAGCGGAGCCCTCAGATACGCAGTATTTT. The full variable domain, with the rest looked up from reference TRBV7-8 and TRBJ2-3, is GAGVSQSPRYKVAKRGQDVALRCDPISGHVSLFWYQQALGQGPEFLTYFQNEAQLDKSGLPSDRFFAERPEGSVSTLKIQRTQQEDSAVYLCASSSGLAEPSDTQYFGPGTRLTVL.

This clonotype was found many times. The CDR3: CASSLTDIQPQHF. The CDR3 DNA sequence: TGTGCCAGCAGCTTAACCGACATTCAGCCCCAGCATTTT. The chain links TRBV7-2 to TRBJ1-5, with no clear D. CDR1 SGHTA and CDR2 FQGNSA come from the germline V gene. The CDR3 is 13 amino acids. Trimming removed 2 bases from V and 6 bases from J, with 8 bases in between.

This clonotype was detected many times. This sequence joins TRBV6-1 and TRBJ2-1; 8 bases map to TRBD2. Germline CDR1 reads MNHNS; CDR2 reads SASEGT. The CDR3 is 15 residues long. The V and J ends lost 5 bases and 6 bases, in that order; junction bases with no gene match: 9. The CDR3 nucleotides are TGTGCCAGCAGTTCGGGACTAGGGGACGGCAATGAGCAGTTCTTC. Its protein is CASSSGLGDGNEQFF.

This clonotype appeared many times. V gene TRBV11-2 combines with J gene TRBJ2-7; 8 bases map to TRBD1. This CDR3 comprises 14 residues. Trimming cost V 7 bases and J 4 bases; bases outside gene matches: 9. Germline CDR1 SGHAT, CDR2 FQNNGV. As DNA, the CDR3 is TGTGCCAGCACCATTGGACAGGGTCTATACGAGCAGTACTTC. It specifies CASTIGQGLYEQYF.

A few counts support this clonotype. This chain links TRBV5-1 with TRBJ2-1, with 9 nucleotides matching TRBD2. The CDR3 consists of 17 residues. CDR1 SGHRS and CDR2 YFSETQ come from the germline V gene. After removal of 4 bases from V and 1 base from J, the junction contained 9 bases not matched to a gene. CDR3 loop: CASSAWASGESYNEQFF. The CDR3 DNA sequence: TGCGCCAGCAGCGCATGGGCTAGCGGGGAGTCCTACAATGAGCAGTTCTTC.

This clonotype occurred many times. The V call is TRBV14, the J call TRBJ1-2, with D hard to call. This CDR3 region has 11 residues. Germline CDR1 is SGHDN and CDR2 is FVKESK. The V and J ends lost 4 bases and 4 bases respectively, with 4 bases between them. The CDR3 protein is CASSLTYGYTF. DNA for the CDR3: TGTGCCAGCAGCCTTACCTATGGCTACACCTTC.

This clonotype was found many times. V is TRBV6-5 and J is TRBJ2-7, with 8 bases lining up with TRBD1. CDR1 MNHEY and CDR2 SVGAGI come from the germline V gene. This CDR3 has 15 residues. V shed 6 bases and J 6 bases; nucleotides not matched to a gene: 13. The CDR3 loop reads CASSTAGQGGGEQYF. CDR3 in DNA: TGTGCCAGCAGCACCGCCGGACAGGGTGGGGGCGAGCAGTACTTC.

This clonotype was observed at least ten times. V is TRBV7-8 and J is TRBJ1-5; tentative D call: TRBD1 (5 bases). V was shortened by 5 bases and J by 5 bases, with 19 bases between the two germline ends. The germline V gene encodes CDR1 SGHVS and CDR2 FQNEAQ. The CDR3 is 16 amino acids. The CDR3 DNA reads as TGTGCCAGCAGCCCACGCTCGGGGGGGAGACATCAGCCCCAGCATTTT. It codes for CASSPRSGGRHQPQHF.

This clonotype has ten or more counts. The rearrangement uses TRBV23-1 and TRBJ2-1, with 8 positions matching TRBD2. TRBV23-1 is sorted into the ORF group, with uncertain function. V gave up 11 bases and J gave up 8 bases; unmatched junction bases: 14. The CDR3 covers 14 residues. CDR3 DNA: TGCGCCCGAAGGACTAGCAGAGGGGTTTATGAGCAGTTCTTC. Its protein product is CARRTSRGVYEQFF.

The chain combines TRBV10-3 with TRBJ1-1; perhaps TRBD1 as D (6 bases). The CDR3 totals 17 residues. The germline CDR1 and CDR2 sequences are ENHRY and SYGVKD. Trimming stripped 4 bases from V and 1 base from J, with 19 bases between. The CDR3 protein is CAISVQGFFSRNTEAFF. The CDR3 DNA follows: TGTGCCATCAGTGTCCAGGGGTTTTTTTCTCGGAACACTGAAGCTTTCTTT.

This clonotype was counted only a few times. The V and J genes are TRBV20-1 and TRBJ2-1, with 8 positions matching TRBD2. Germline V gives CDR1 DFQATT, CDR2 SNEGSKA (reference sequence). The ends lost 6 bases at V and 6 bases at J; junction bases unmatched: 10. This CDR3 has 14 amino acids. DNA for the CDR3: TGCAGTGCCACCAGCGGGGGTCGGGTCAATGAGCAGTTCTTC. Its protein product is CSATSGGRVNEQFF.

This clonotype appeared a few times. V usage is TRBV9 and J usage is TRBJ2-3, with 8 bases matching TRBD1. In germline, CDR1 is SGDLS, CDR2 YYNGEE. The CDR3 is 15 residues long. J was trimmed by 2 bases and V by 3 bases; bases with no gene match: 5. DNA of the CDR3: TGTGCCAGCAGCGCCTCAGGGGGCTTCACAGATACGCAGTATTTT. The encoded protein is CASSASGGFTDTQYF.

The rearrangement joins TRBV7-6 to TRBJ2-3; D unclear. The CDR3 loop spans 13 amino acids. Trimming shortened V by 2 bases and J by 2 bases, and 5 bases separated the two germline ends. Germline V lookup: CDR1 SGHVS, CDR2 FNYEAQ. The DNA of the CDR3 is TGTGCCAGCAGCTTAATGACCACAGATACGCAGTATTTT. Protein sequence: CASSLMTTDTQYF.

The rearrangement joins TRBV28 to TRBJ1-5; possible D gene TRBD1, 6 bases. Trimming pared 8 bases from V and 6 bases from J, leaving 14 bases between. The CDR3 consists of 13 residues. The germline CDR1 and CDR2 sequences are MDHEN and SYDVKM. The CDR3 nucleotides read TGTGCCAGCGCCAAACAGGGAATTCAGCCCCAGCATTTT. Protein product: CASAKQGIQPQHF.

This clonotype was observed many times. The chain employs TRBV10-3 and TRBJ2-1; the match to TRBD2 covers 9 bases. The length of the CDR3 is 16 residues. Germline V CDR1 and CDR2: ENHRY, SYGVKD. V trimming: 3 bases; J trimming: 6 bases; junction bases outside the gene matches: 9. DNA of the CDR3: TGTGCCATCAGTGACGGGGGCGGGGGGGCTTCCAATGAGCAGTTCTTC. Protein sequence: CAISDGGGGASNEQFF.

In this sample, this clonotype turned up a few times. The chain uses TRBV29-1 and TRBJ2-1; a weak D match, TRBD1 (6 bases). CDR3 length: 14 residues. V lost 6 bases and J 4 bases, leaving 16 bases between the germline ends. Germline CDR1 reads SQVTM; CDR2 reads ANQGSEA. The CDR3 sequence is CSVDRRPKYNEQFF. The CDR3 nucleotides are TGCAGCGTAGACAGGAGGCCGAAATACAATGAGCAGTTCTTC.

This clonotype was counted at least ten times. The rearrangement uses TRBV12-3 or TRBV12-4 and TRBJ1-4; maybe TRBD1 (5 bases). This CDR3 is 14 amino acids long. V shed 3 bases and J shed 8 bases, with 13 bases lying between them. The CDR3 nucleotides are TGTGCCAGCAGTTTCCTTGAAGGGGCCGAAAAACTGTTTTTT. Amino acid sequence: CASSFLEGAEKLFF.

The table lists this clonotype with many counts. The rearrangement uses TRBV20-1 and TRBJ2-5, with D perhaps TRBD2 (6 bases). Trimming removed 0 bases at V and 4 bases at J, with 18 bases between. CDR3 length equals 16 residues. Germline assignment: CDR1 DFQATT and CDR2 SNEGSKA (reference sequence). CDR3 DNA: TGCAGTGCTAGAGATCTCGGGTCGGAGGGTAGAGAGACCCAGTACTTC. This translates into CSARDLGSEGRETQYF.